The rows below give T cell receptor beta chains drawn from one sample of a study of control samples from healthy donors and cancer patients. This table comes from immunoSEQ multiplex PCR, and its TCRdb copy is limited to in-frame clones, with some not included. The repertoire holds about 150,000 clones, with just under 95% as singletons. Sequences were obtained from blood. The receptors here all came from a man aged 40-49 years in good health. CDR3s include the opening cysteine and the closing phenylalanine or tryptophan. A D gene is named only where the DNA matches it firmly. Clone size is shown for a subset of rows, as once, few, many or a class of expanded clone.

j_call v_call d_call clone_size cdr3_aa cdr3_nt
TRBJ1-5 TRBV27 - - CASRGHGNQPQHF TGTGCCAGCAGAGGGCACGGGAATCAGCCCCAGCATTTT
TRBJ1-3 TRBV9 - - CASSRVGQGSGNTIYF TGTGCCAGCAGCCGGGTTGGGCAGGGCTCTGGAAACACCATATATTTT
TRBJ2-2 TRBV6-5 TRBD1 - CASSRTGGGGELFF TGTGCCAGCAGTCGGACAGGGGGGGGCGGGGAGCTGTTTTTT
TRBJ1-1 TRBV18 - - CASSPRAGLEAFF TGTGCCAGCTCACCACGGGCAGGGTTAGAAGCTTTCTTT
TRBJ1-6 TRBV2 TRBD1 - CASSHGQGLSPLHF TGTGCCAGCAGTCACGGACAGGGGCTCTCACCCCTCCACTTT
TRBJ1-6 TRBV7-2 - - CASSSFDRSPLHF TGTGCCAGCAGCTCTTTCGACCGATCACCCCTCCACTTT
TRBJ2-3 TRBV15 - - CATSRDRFASTDTQYF TGTGCCACCAGCAGAGATCGATTTGCGAGCACAGATACGCAGTATTTT
TRBJ2-1 TRBV9 TRBD2 - CASSPRGTSFGNEQFF TGTGCCAGCAGCCCGCGGGGGACTAGCTTCGGCAATGAGCAGTTCTTC
TRBJ1-4 TRBV9 TRBD1 - CASSEGLGTALEKLFF TGTGCCAGCAGCGAGGGTCTGGGGACAGCACTTGAAAAACTGTTTTTT
TRBJ1-4 TRBV9 - - CASSRTPQTTNEKLFF TGTGCCAGCAGCCGTACTCCTCAGACAACTAATGAAAAACTGTTTTTT
TRBJ1-2 TRBV5-1 - - CASSPGGGSFYGYTF TGCGCCAGCAGCCCGGGAGGTGGCAGCTTCTATGGCTACACCTTC
TRBJ1-2 TRBV6-1 - - CASSEKSGPYGYTF TGTGCCAGCAGTGAAAAATCAGGACCCTATGGCTACACCTTC
TRBJ1-5 TRBV19 - few CASSIASYQPQHF TGTGCCAGTAGTATTGCCTCTTATCAGCCCCAGCATTTT
TRBJ2-3 TRBV11-2 TRBD2 - CASSFRRGWSDTQYF TGTGCCAGCAGCTTTAGGCGGGGGTGGTCAGATACGCAGTATTTT
TRBJ2-1 TRBV19 - once CASSMLAGRNNEQFF TGTGCCAGTAGTATGCTGGCGGGGCGAAACAATGAGCAGTTCTTC
TRBJ1-6 TRBV28 TRBD1 - CASSFSTGGISPLHF TGTGCCAGCAGTTTCTCGACAGGGGGAATTTCACCCCTCCACTTT
TRBJ1-4 TRBV11-2 TRBD1 - CASSAGTGVEKLFF TGTGCCAGCAGCGCCGGGACAGGGGTTGAAAAACTGTTTTTT
TRBJ2-1 TRBV20-1 - - CSARLYNEQFF TGCAGTGCTAGACTTTACAATGAGCAGTTCTTC
TRBJ1-1 TRBV7-9 - - CASSWGNTEAFF TGTGCCAGCAGCTGGGGGAACACTGAAGCTTTCTTT
TRBJ1-1 TRBV10-3 TRBD1 - CAIRPGQGTVTEAFF TGTGCCATCAGGCCGGGACAGGGGACTGTCACTGAAGCTTTCTTT
TRBJ1-5 TRBV10-3 - - CAISESGQGRAAQHF TGTGCCATCAGTGAGAGTGGCCAGGGGCGGGCGGCCCAGCATTTT
TRBJ1-5 TRBV4-1 - - CASSQEVGQGGNQPQHF TGCGCCAGCAGCCAAGAAGTTGGGCAGGGCGGCAATCAGCCCCAGCATTTT
TRBJ1-6 TRBV4-1 TRBD1 - CASSQPGQGRGPLHF TGCGCCAGCAGCCAACCGGGACAGGGACGAGGGCCCCTCCACTTT
TRBJ2-2 TRBV2 - - CASKGGVNTGELFF TGTGCCAGCAAGGGGGGGGTGAACACCGGGGAGCTGTTTTTT
TRBJ1-1 TRBV6-5 - - CASSYRAEAFF TGTGCCAGCAGTTACAGGGCTGAAGCTTTCTTT
TRBJ1-1 TRBV11-2 - - CASSLSGNGARWTEAFF TGTGCCAGCAGCTTAAGCGGAAACGGGGCGAGGTGGACTGAAGCTTTCTTT
TRBJ1-5 TRBV6-5 - - CASSQWPGSNQPQHF TGTGCCAGCAGTCAATGGCCCGGGAGCAATCAGCCCCAGCATTTT
TRBJ2-1 TRBV2 TRBD1 - CASTIAGTGKQFF TGTGCCAGCACCATCGCCGGGACAGGAAAACAGTTCTTC
TRBJ2-7 TRBV6-5 TRBD2 once CASSYSGTSTSEQYF TGTGCCAGCAGTTACTCCGGGACTAGCACATCAGAGCAGTACTTC
TRBJ2-2 TRBV30 - - CAWSVGPNTGELFF TGTGCCTGGAGTGTAGGGCCGAACACCGGGGAGCTGTTTTTT
TRBJ1-4 TRBV7-2 - - CASSLEVYTATNEKLFF TGTGCCAGCAGCTTAGAGGTCTATACTGCAACTAATGAAAAACTGTTTTTT
TRBJ1-5 TRBV30 TRBD1 - CAWSSDRGTQPQHF TGTGCCTGGAGTTCGGACAGGGGAACTCAGCCCCAGCATTTT
TRBJ2-5 TRBV7-9 - - CASSQDSSVKTQYF TGTGCCAGCAGCCAGGACAGTTCCGTTAAGACCCAGTACTTC
TRBJ2-7 TRBV5-1 TRBD1 - CASRMGQGTGEQYF TGCGCCAGCAGGATGGGACAGGGTACAGGCGAGCAGTACTTC
TRBJ2-6 TRBV6-4 - - CASSEGAGANVLTF TGTGCCAGCAGTGAGGGGGCTGGGGCCAACGTCCTGACTTTC
TRBJ1-1 TRBV5-1 TRBD1 - CASSRTGTGGTSEAFF TGCGCCAGCAGCCGAACCGGGACAGGGGGTACCTCGGAAGCTTTCTTT
TRBJ1-1 TRBV6-5 - - CASSLQPGLSEAFF TGTGCCAGCAGCCTTCAGCCCGGCCTGAGTGAAGCTTTCTTT
TRBJ1-4 TRBV5-6 - - CASSRGGFNEKLFF TGTGCCAGCAGCCGCGGGGGGTTTAATGAAAAACTGTTTTTT
TRBJ1-2 TRBV5-1 - - CASSPGRYGYTF TGCGCCAGCAGCCCAGGGAGGTATGGCTACACCTTC
TRBJ2-1 TRBV4-3 - once CASSNMGNEQFF TGCGCCAGCAGCAATATGGGGAATGAGCAGTTCTTC
TRBJ2-7 TRBV5-4 - - CASSPGGSYEQYF TGTGCCAGCAGCCCGGGTGGATCCTACGAGCAGTACTTC
TRBJ1-1 TRBV18 TRBD1 - CASSRLGGRNTEAFF TGTGCCAGCTCACGACTAGGGGGCAGGAACACTGAAGCTTTCTTT
TRBJ1-5 TRBV4-1 - once CASSQGLSNQPQHF TGCGCCAGCAGCCAGGGATTGAGCAATCAGCCCCAGCATTTT
TRBJ1-2 TRBV7-2 TRBD1 few CASSSRVTGYSTNYGYTF TGTGCCAGCAGCTCCCGCGTGACAGGGTATTCAACTAACTATGGCTACACCTTC
TRBJ1-3 TRBV2 TRBD1 few CASRTGGVYSGNTIYF TGTGCCAGCAGGACAGGGGGCGTTTACTCTGGAAACACCATATATTTT
TRBJ1-6 TRBV30 - once CAWSVREGLPLHF TGTGCCTGGAGTGTACGGGAGGGATTACCCCTCCACTTT
TRBJ2-7 TRBV2 TRBD1 - CASSEWTGGEYEQYF TGTGCCAGCAGTGAGTGGACAGGGGGTGAGTACGAGCAGTACTTC
TRBJ1-4 TRBV6-5 TRBD1 - CASSTGGQGGEKLFF TGTGCCAGCAGTACCGGGGGACAGGGCGGCGAAAAACTGTTTTTT
TRBJ1-2 TRBV2 - - CASSEAGYGYTF TGTGCCAGCAGTGAAGCGGGGTATGGCTACACCTTC
TRBJ1-2 TRBV7-9 - - CASTTYVSEGNYGYTF TGTGCCAGCACCACATATGTCTCGGAAGGAAACTATGGCTACACCTTC
TRBJ1-2 TRBV28 TRBD1 - CASSLAGGPNYGYTF TGTGCCAGCAGTTTGGCAGGGGGTCCTAACTATGGCTACACCTTC
TRBJ1-1 TRBV10-2 TRBD1 - CASGDRVNTEAFF TGCGCCAGCGGGGACAGGGTAAACACTGAAGCTTTCTTT
TRBJ1-1 TRBV7-9 - - CASSYLGRGGKTEAFF TGTGCCAGCAGCTACCTCGGGCGGGGAGGAAAGACTGAAGCTTTCTTT
TRBJ1-2 TRBV4-3 - - CASSQVSELGRLNYGYTF TGCGCCAGCAGCCAAGTTTCCGAATTGGGGCGCCTTAACTATGGCTACACCTTC
TRBJ1-2 TRBV5-6 - - CASRVRGANYGYTF TGTGCCAGCAGGGTCAGGGGAGCTAACTATGGCTACACCTTC
TRBJ1-2 TRBV6-2/TRBV6-3 TRBD1 - CASSTRDRGRYGYTF TGTGCCAGCAGTACCCGGGACAGGGGACGCTATGGCTACACCTTC
TRBJ1-1 TRBV5-1 - - CASSLVGTAEAFF TGCGCCAGCAGCTTGGTAGGCACCGCTGAAGCTTTCTTT
TRBJ1-2 TRBV30 - - CAWSGSSTGVYYGYTF TGTGCCTGGAGTGGATCGAGCACCGGGGTGTACTATGGCTACACCTTC
TRBJ1-1 TRBV6-2/TRBV6-3 - - CASSYYGSNTEAFF TGTGCCAGCAGTTACTACGGCTCGAACACTGAAGCTTTCTTT